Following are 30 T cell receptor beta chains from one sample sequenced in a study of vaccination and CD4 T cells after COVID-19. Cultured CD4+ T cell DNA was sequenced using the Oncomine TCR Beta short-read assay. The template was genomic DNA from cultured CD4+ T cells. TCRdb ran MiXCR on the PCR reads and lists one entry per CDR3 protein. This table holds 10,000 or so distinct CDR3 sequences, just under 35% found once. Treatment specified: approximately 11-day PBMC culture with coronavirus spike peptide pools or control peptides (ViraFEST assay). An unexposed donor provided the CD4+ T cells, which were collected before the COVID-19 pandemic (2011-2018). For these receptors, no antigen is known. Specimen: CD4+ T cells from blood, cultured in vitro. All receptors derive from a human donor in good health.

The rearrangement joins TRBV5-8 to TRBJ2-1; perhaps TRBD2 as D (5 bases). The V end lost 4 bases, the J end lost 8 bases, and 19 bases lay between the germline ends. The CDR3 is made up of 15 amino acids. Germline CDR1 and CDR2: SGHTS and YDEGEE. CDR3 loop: CASSPGRRSEYEQFF. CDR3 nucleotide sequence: TGTGCCAGCAGCCCCGGACGGAGGTCTGAGTATGAGCAGTTCTTC.

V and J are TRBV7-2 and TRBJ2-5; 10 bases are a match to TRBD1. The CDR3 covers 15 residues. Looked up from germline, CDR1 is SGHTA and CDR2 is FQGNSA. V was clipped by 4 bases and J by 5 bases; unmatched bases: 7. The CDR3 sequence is CASSWSTGGGETQYF. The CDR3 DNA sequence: TGTGCCAGCAGCTGGTCGACAGGGGGCGGGGAGACCCAGTACTTC.

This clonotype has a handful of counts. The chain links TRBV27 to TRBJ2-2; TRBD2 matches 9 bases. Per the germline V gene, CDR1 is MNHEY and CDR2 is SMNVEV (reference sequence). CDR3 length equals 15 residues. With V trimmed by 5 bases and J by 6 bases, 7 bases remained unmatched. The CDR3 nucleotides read TGTGCCAGCAGTCGTCCCGGGACTAGCCCCGGGGAGCTGTTTTTT. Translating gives CASSRPGTSPGELFF.

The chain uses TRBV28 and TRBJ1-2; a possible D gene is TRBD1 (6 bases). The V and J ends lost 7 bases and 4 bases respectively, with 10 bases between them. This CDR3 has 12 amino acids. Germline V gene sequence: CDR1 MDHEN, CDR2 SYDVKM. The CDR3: CASTGQTYGYTF. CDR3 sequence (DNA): TGTGCCAGCACCGGACAGACCTATGGCTACACCTTC.

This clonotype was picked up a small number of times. CDR3 loop: CASSNRLTSGGYTF. The CDR3 bases are TGTGCCAGCAGCAACCGTCTCACGTCCGGTGGCTACACCTTC. This chain joins TRBV5-8 and TRBJ1-2; D unclear. Germline V gene lookup returns CDR1 SGHTS and CDR2 YDEGEE. The CDR3 contains 14 residues. V was shortened by 4 bases and J by 7 bases, with 17 bases between the two germline ends.

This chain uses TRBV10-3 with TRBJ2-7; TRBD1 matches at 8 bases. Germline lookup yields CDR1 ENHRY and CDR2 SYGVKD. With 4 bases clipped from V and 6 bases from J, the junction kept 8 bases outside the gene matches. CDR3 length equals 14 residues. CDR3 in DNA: TGTGCCATCAGTGGTGCAGGACAGGGATCCGAGCAGTACTTC. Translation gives CAISGAGQGSEQYF.

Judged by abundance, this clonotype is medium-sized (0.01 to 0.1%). The CDR3 spells CASSADGTGDYGYTF. The CDR3 DNA is TGTGCCAGCAGCGCGGATGGGACAGGTGATTATGGCTACACCTTC. The chain couples TRBV7-9 to TRBJ1-2; TRBD1 matches at 8 bases. This CDR3 spans 15 amino acids. CDR1 and CDR2 from the germline V gene are SEHNR and FQNEAQ (reference sequence). The junction had 10 bases not matched to a gene; V was cut back by 5 bases and J by 5 bases.

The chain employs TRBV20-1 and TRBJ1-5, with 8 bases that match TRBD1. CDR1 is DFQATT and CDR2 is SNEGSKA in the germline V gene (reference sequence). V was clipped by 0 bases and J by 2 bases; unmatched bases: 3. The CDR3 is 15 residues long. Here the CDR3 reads CSARDQGAGNQPQHF. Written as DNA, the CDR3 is TGCAGTGCTAGAGATCAGGGGGCGGGCAATCAGCCCCAGCATTTT.

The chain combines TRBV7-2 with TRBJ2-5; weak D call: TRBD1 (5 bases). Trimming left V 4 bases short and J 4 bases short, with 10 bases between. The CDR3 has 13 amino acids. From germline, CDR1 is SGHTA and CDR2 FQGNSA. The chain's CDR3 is CASSSGPGETQYF. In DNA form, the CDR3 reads TGTGCCAGCAGCTCAGGGCCAGGAGAGACCCAGTACTTC. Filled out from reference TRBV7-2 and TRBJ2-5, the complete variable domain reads GAGVSQSPSNKVTEKGKDVELRCDPISGHTALYWYRQSLGQGLEFLIYFQGNSAPDKSGLPSDRFSAERTGGSVSTLTIQRTQQEDSAVYLCASSSGPGETQYFGPGTRLLVL.

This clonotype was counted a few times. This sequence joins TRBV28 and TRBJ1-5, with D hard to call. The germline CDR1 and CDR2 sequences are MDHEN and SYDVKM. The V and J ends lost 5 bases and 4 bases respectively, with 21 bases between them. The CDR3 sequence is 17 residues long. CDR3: CASSHALVIGSNQPQHF. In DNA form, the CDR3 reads TGTGCCAGCAGTCACGCCTTGGTAATAGGGTCGAATCAGCCCCAGCATTTT.

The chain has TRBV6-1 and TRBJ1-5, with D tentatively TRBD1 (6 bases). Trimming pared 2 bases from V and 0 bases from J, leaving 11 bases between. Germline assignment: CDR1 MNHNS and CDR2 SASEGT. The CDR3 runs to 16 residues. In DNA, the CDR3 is TGTGCCAGCAGTGAATCCCCAGGGGATAGCAATCAGCCCCAGCATTTT. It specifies CASSESPGDSNQPQHF.

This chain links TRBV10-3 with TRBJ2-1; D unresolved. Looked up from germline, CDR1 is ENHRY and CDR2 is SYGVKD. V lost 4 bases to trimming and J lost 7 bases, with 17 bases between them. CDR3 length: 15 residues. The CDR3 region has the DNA TGTGCCATCAGTGGGCGGTCGACAAGGGTTAATGAGCAGTTCTTC. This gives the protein CAISGRSTRVNEQFF.

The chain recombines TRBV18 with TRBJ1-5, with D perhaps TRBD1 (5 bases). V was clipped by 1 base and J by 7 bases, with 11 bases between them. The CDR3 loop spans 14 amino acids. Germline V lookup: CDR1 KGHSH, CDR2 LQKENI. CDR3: CASSPLRGNQPQHF. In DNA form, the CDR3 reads TGTGCCAGCTCACCACTGCGGGGGAACCAGCCCCAGCATTTT. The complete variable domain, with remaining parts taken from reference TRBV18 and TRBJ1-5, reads NAGVMQNPRHLVRRRGQEARLRCSPMKGHSHVYWYRQLPEEGLKFMVYLQKENIIDESGMPKERFSAEFPKEGPSILRIQQVVRGDSAAYFCASSPLRGNQPQHFGDGTRLSIL.

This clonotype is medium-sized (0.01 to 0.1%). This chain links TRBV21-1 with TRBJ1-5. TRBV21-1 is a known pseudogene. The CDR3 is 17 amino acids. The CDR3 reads CASSKGGFRRGVQPQHF. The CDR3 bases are TGTGCCAGCAGCAAAGGGGGGTTTAGGAGGGGAGTTCAGCCCCAGCATTTT.

DNA of the CDR3: TGTGCCAGCAGTTTGTCCGGGACTCTGGGCTACACCTTC. It encodes CASSLSGTLGYTF. The J gene is TRBJ1-2, the V gene TRBV28, with a possible D match to TRBD1 (5 bases). Germline loops: CDR1 MDHEN, CDR2 SYDVKM. V lost 3 bases and J lost 8, with 13 bases in between. This CDR3 spans 13 amino acids.

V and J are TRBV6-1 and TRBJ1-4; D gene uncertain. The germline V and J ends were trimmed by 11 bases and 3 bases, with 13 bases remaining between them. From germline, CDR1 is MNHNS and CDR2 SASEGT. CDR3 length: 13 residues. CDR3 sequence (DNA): TGTGCCGGTCGGGGTGCAGCTAATGAAAAACTGTTTTTT. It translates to CAGRGAANEKLFF.

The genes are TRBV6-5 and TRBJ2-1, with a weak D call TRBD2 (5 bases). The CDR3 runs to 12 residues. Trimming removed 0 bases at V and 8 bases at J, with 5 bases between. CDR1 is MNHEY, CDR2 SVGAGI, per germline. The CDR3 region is CASSYSGDEQFF. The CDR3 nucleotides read TGTGCCAGCAGTTACTCGGGAGATGAGCAGTTCTTC.

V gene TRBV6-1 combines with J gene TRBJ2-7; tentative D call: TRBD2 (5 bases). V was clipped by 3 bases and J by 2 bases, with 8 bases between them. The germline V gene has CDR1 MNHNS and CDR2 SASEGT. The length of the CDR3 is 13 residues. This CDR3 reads CASSDIGTYEQYF. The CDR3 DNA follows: TGTGCCAGCAGTGATATCGGGACCTACGAGCAGTACTTC.

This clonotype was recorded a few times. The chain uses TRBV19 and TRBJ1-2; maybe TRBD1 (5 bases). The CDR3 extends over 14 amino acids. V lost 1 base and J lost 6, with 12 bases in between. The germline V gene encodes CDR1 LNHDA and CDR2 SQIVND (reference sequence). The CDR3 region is CASSIGSGPNGYTF. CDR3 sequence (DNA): TGTGCCAGTAGTATAGGTTCAGGGCCTAATGGCTACACCTTC.

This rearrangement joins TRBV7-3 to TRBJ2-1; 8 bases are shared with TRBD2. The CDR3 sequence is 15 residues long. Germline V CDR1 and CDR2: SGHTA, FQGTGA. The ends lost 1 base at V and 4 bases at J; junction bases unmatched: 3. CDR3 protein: CASSLIGREYNEQFF. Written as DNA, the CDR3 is TGTGCCAGCAGCTTAATCGGGAGGGAATACAATGAGCAGTTCTTC. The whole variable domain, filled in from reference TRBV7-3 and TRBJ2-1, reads GAGVSQTPSNKVTEKGKYVELRCDPISGHTALYWYRQSLGQGPEFLIYFQGTGAADDSGLPNDRFFAVRPEGSVSTLKIQRTERGDSAVYLCASSLIGREYNEQFFGPGTRLTVL.

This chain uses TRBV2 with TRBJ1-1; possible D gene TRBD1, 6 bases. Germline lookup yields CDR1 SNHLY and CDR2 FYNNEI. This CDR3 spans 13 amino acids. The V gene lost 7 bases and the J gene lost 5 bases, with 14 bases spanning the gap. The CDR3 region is CASTQQGNTEAFF. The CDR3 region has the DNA TGTGCCAGCACTCAACAGGGAAATACTGAAGCTTTCTTT.

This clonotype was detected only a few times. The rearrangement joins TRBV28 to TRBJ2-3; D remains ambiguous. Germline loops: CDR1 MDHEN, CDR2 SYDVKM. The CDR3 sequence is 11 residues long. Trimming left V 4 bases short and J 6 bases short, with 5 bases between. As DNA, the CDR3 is TGTGCCAGCAGTTCCGAGGATACGCAGTATTTT. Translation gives CASSSEDTQYF.

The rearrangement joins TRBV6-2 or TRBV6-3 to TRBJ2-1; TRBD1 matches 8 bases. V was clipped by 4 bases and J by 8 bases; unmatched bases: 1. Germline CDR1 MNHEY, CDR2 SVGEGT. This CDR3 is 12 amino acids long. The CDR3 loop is CASSWTGYEQFF. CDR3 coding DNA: TGTGCCAGCAGTTGGACAGGGTATGAGCAGTTCTTC.

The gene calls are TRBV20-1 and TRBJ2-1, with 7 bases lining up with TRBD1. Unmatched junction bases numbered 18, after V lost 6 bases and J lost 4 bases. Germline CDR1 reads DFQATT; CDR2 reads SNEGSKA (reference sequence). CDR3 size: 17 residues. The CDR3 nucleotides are TGCAGTGCCCACGTTCTACCTCCGGGACAGATATACAATGAGCAGTTCTTC. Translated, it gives CSAHVLPPGQIYNEQFF.

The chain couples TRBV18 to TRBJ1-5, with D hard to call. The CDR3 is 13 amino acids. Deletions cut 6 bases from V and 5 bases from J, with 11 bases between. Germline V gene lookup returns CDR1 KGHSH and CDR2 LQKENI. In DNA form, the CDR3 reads TGTGCCAGCTCGGAAGGTGTTGATCAGCCCCAGCATTTT. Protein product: CASSEGVDQPQHF. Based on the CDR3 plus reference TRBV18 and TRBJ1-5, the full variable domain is NAGVMQNPRHLVRRRGQEARLRCSPMKGHSHVYWYRQLPEEGLKFMVYLQKENIIDESGMPKERFSAEFPKEGPSILRIQQVVRGDSAAYFCASSEGVDQPQHFGDGTRLSIL.

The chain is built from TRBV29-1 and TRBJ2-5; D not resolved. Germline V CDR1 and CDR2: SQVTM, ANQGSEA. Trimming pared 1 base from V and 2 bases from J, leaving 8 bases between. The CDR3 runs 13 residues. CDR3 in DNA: TGCAGCGTTGAAGGACACTTTCAAGAGACCCAGTACTTC. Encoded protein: CSVEGHFQETQYF.

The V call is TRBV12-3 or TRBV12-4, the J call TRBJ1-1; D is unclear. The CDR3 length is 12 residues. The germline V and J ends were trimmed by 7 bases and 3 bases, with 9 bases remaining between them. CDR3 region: CASIRGDTEAFF. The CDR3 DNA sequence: TGTGCCAGCATCCGAGGTGACACTGAAGCTTTCTTT.

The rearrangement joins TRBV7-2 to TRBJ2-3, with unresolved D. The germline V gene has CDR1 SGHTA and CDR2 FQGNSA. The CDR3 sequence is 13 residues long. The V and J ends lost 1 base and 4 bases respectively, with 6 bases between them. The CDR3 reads CASSLGYPDTQYF. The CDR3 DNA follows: TGTGCCAGCAGCTTAGGTTACCCAGATACGCAGTATTTT.

Here the CDR3 DNA reads TGTGCCAGCAGCTCGGGCTTTGAAGCTTTCTTT. Translated, it gives CASSSGFEAFF. V usage is TRBV7-8 and J usage is TRBJ1-1, with unresolved D. Germline CDR1 is SGHVS and CDR2 is FQNEAQ. V dropped 4 bases and J dropped 7 bases, with 7 bases sitting between them. The CDR3 runs 11 residues. The entire variable domain, with the rest obtained from reference TRBV7-8 and TRBJ1-1, is as follows: GAGVSQSPRYKVAKRGQDVALRCDPISGHVSLFWYQQALGQGPEFLTYFQNEAQLDKSGLPSDRFFAERPEGSVSTLKIQRTQQEDSAVYLCASSSGFEAFFGQGTRLTVV.

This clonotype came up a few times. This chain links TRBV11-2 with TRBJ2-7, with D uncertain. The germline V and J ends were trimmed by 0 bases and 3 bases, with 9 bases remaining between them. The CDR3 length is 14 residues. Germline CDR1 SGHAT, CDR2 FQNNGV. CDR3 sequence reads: CASSLDGSIYEQYF. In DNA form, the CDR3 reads TGTGCCAGCAGCTTAGATGGTTCCATCTACGAGCAGTACTTC.